Sequencing of this T cell receptor (beta chain) was carried out in a study of T-cell reconstitution after alpha-beta-depleted transplantation in children. This clonotype appeared many times. Its matching antigen is unknown. CDR3 size: 13 residues. CDR1 is SGHTA, CDR2 FQGNSA, per germline. V was clipped by 5 bases and J by 8 bases, with 12 bases between them. Overall study findings and caveats: Where some patients showed high TCRbeta diversity at day 60, it came from recipient T cells and thymic progenitors that had survived. Expanded clones from the graft, numbering several hundred, reportedly supplied alpha-beta T cells about two months after transplant. T-cell numbers and diversity one year post-transplant derived largely from freshly generated T cells.

Molecular barcoding with unique molecular identifiers was used for the TCRbeta library. TCRdb fed the PCR reads into MiXCR, producing one record per CDR3 protein. Of 150,000 to 250,000 distinct CDR3 sequences listed, about 6% were seen once; the top ten hold around 4.3%. The sequenced sample was PBMCs, obtained before TCRalphabeta/CD19-depleted stem cell transplant. This clonotype originated in a girl younger than two with combined immunodeficiency, due to receive a stem cell transplant. The chain joins TRBV7-2 to TRBJ1-4; no reliable D call. In DNA form, the CDR3 reads TGTGCCAGCAGCCAGCAACGGATGGAAAAACTGTTTTTT. Protein product: CASSQQRMEKLFF. The variable domain in full, with the rest retrieved from reference TRBV7-2 and TRBJ1-4, is GAGVSQSPSNKVTEKGKDVELRCDPISGHTALYWYRQSLGQGLEFLIYFQGNSAPDKSGLPSDRFSAERTGGSVSTLTIQRTQQEDSAVYLCASSQQRMEKLFFGSGTQLSVL.